This T cell receptor (beta chain) was retrieved from a study of chemoradiotherapy in HPV16-positive cancers. CDR1 SGHTA and CDR2 FQGNSA come from the germline V gene. The CDR3 contains 14 residues. Trimming shortened V by 5 bases and J by 3 bases, and 11 bases separated the two germline ends. Repertoires were sampled repeatedly during chemoradiotherapy. Concerning this clone itself: The antigen is unknown.

Findings and caveats of the study: Better recurrence-free survival went with HPV-responsive T-cell expansion in HPV16-positive patients. Only a couple of HPV16-positive patients supplied the functional HPV-specificity definition. During treatment, candidate HPV-specific clones and E7-related motifs expanded in tumor.

Profiling relied on immunoSEQ multiplex PCR, and the TCRdb table lists in-frame clones only, not all of them. The table has 15,000 to 20,000 clones, 85% to 90% seen once. Sequences were derived from blood, sampled from a patient who underwent chemoradiotherapy. The receptor was derived from a human donor with HPV-associated anogenital cancer. This chain connects TRBV7-2 to TRBJ2-1, with a possible D match to TRBD1 (6 bases). CDR3 in amino acids: CASSRGDNYNEQFF. The CDR3 DNA follows: TGTGCCAGCAGCCGAGGGGACAACTACAATGAGCAGTTCTTC.